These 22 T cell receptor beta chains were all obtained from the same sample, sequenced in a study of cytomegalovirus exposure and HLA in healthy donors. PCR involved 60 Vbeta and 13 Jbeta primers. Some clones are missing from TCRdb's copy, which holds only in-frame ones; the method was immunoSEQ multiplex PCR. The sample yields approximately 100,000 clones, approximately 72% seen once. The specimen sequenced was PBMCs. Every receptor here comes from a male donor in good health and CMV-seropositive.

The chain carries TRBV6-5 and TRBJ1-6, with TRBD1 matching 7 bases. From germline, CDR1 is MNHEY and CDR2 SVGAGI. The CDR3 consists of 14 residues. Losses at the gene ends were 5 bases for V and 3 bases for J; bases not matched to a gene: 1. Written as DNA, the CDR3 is TGTGCCAGCAGTCGGGACAGCTATAATTCACCCCTCCACTTT. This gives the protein CASSRDSYNSPLHF.

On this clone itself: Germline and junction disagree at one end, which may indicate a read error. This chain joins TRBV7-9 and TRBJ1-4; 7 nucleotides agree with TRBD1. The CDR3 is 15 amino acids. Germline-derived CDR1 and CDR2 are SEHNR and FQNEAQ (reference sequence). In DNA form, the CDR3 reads TGTGCCAGCGGCTTCGCCGGACAGGCCGCAGGGGAACTGTTTTTT. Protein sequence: CASGFAGQAAGELFF. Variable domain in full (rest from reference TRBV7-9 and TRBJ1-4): DTGVSQNPRHKITKRGQNVTFRCDPISEHNRLYWYRQTLGQGPEFLTYFQNEAQLEKSRLLSDRFSAERPKGSFSTLEIQRTEQGDSAMYLCASGFAGQAAGELFFGSGTQLSVL.

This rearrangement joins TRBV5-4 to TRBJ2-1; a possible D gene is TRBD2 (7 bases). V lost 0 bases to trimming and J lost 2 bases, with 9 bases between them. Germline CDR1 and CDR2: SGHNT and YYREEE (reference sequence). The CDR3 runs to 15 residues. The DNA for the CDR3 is TGTGCCAGCAGCTTGGAGGGGGGGGCCTACAATGAGCAGTTCTTC. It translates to CASSLEGGAYNEQFF.

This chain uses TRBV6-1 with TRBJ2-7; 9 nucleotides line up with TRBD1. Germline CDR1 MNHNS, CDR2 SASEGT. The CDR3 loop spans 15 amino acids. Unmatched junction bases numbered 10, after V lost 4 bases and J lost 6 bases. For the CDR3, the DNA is TGTGCCAGCAGTGGGGGCTTTGGACAGGGGTGCGAGCAGTACTTC. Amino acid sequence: CASSGGFGQGCEQYF.

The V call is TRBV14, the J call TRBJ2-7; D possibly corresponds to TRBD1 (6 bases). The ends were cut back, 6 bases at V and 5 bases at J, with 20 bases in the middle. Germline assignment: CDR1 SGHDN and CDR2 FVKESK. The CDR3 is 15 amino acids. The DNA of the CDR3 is TGTGCCAGCAGTCTTACAGGGCGAATTCGCGACGAGCAGTACTTC. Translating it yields CASSLTGRIRDEQYF.

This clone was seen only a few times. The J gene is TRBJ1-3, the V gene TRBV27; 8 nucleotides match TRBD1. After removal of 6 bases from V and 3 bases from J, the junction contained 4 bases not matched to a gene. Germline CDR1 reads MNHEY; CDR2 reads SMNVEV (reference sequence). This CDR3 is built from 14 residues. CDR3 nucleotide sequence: TGTGCCAGCAGCGGACAGGGTTGTGGAAACACCATATATTTT. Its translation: CASSGQGCGNTIYF.

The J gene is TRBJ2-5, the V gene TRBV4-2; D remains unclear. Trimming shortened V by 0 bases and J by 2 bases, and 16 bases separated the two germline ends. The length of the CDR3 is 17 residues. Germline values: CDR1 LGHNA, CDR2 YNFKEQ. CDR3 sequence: CASSQDTPPQAQETQYF. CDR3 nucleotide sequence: TGTGCCAGCAGCCAAGATACTCCCCCGCAGGCACAAGAGACCCAGTACTTC.

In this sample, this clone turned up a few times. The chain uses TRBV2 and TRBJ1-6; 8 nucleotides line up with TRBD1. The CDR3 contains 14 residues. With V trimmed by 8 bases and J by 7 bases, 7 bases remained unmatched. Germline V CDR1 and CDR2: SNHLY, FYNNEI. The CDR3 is CASSTTGGNSPLHF. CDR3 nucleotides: TGTGCCAGCTCAACCACAGGGGGGAATTCACCCCTCCACTTT.

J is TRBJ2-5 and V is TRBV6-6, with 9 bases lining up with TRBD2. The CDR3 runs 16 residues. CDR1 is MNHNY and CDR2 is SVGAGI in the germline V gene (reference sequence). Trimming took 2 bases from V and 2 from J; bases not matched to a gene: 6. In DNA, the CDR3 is TGTGCCAGCAGTTACACAGCGGGGGGACCTCAAGAGACCCAGTACTTC. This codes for CASSYTAGGPQETQYF.

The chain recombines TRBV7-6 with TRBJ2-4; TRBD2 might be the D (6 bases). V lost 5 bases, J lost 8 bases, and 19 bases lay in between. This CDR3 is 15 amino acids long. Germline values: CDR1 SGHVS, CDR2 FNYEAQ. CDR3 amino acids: CASSRVAGTSDIQYF. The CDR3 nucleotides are TGTGCCAGCAGCCGGGTAGCAGGGACTTCGGACATTCAGTACTTC.

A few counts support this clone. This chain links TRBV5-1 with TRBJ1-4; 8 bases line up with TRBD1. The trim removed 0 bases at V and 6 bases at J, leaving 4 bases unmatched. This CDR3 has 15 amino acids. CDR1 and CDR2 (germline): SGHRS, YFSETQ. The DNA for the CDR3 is TGCGCCAGCAGCTTGGAAGGACAGGGATATGAAAAACTGTTTTTT. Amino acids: CASSLEGQGYEKLFF.

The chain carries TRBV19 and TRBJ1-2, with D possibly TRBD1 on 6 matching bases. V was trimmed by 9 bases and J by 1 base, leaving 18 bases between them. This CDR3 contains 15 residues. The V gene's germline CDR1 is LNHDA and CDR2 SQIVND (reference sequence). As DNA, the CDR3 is TGTGCCAGCTCTACCCGGGACATAAATAACTATGGCTACACCTTC. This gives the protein CASSTRDINNYGYTF.

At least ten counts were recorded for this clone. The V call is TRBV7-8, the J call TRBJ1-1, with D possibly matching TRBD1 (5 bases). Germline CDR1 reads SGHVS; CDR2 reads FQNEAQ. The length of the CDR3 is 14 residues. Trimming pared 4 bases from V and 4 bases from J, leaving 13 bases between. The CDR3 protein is CASSWGRGVTEAFF. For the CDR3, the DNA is TGTGCCAGCAGCTGGGGACGCGGGGTCACTGAAGCTTTCTTT.

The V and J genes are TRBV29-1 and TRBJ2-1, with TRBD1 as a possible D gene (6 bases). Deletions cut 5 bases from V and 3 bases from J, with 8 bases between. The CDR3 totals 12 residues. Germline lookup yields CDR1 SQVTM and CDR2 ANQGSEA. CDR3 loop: CSVRDNYNEQFF. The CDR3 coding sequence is TGCAGCGTTCGGGACAACTACAATGAGCAGTTCTTC.

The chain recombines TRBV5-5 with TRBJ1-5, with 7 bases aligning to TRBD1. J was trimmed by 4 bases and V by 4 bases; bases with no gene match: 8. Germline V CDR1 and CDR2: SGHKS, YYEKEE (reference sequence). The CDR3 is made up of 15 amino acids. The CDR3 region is CASSLITGVNQPQHF. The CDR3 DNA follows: TGTGCCAGCAGCCTAATTACAGGGGTGAATCAGCCCCAGCATTTT.

CDR3 protein: CASSYTSRANTEAFF. CDR3 nucleotides: TGTGCCAGCAGCTATACCTCCAGGGCCAACACTGAAGCTTTCTTT. The chain is built from TRBV6-5 and TRBJ1-1; D is possibly TRBD1 (5 bases). CDR1 MNHEY and CDR2 SVGAGI come from the germline V gene. V dropped 6 bases and J dropped 2 bases, with 16 bases sitting between them. The CDR3 totals 15 residues.

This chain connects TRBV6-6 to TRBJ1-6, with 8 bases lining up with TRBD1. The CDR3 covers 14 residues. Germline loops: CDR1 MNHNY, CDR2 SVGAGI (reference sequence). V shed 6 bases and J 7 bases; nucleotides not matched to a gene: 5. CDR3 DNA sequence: TGTGCCAGCAGCCGACAGGGGTTGAATTCACCCCTCCACTTT. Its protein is CASSRQGLNSPLHF.

The CDR3 spells CASRGGRGSSYEQYF. DNA of the CDR3: TGTGCCAGCAGGGGGGGACGCGGTAGCTCCTACGAGCAGTACTTC. The J gene is TRBJ2-7, the V gene TRBV6-1; the D gene is possibly TRBD2 (6 bases). The CDR3 is 15 amino acids. V was clipped by 6 bases and J by 0 bases, with 15 bases between them. CDR1 is MNHNS and CDR2 is SASEGT in the germline V gene.

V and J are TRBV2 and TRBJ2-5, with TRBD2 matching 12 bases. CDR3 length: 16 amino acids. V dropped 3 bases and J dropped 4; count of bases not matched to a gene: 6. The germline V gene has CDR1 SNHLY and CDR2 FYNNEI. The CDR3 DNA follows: TGTGCCAGCAGTGACCGCGGACTAGCGGGGACAGAGACCCAGTACTTC. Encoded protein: CASSDRGLAGTETQYF.

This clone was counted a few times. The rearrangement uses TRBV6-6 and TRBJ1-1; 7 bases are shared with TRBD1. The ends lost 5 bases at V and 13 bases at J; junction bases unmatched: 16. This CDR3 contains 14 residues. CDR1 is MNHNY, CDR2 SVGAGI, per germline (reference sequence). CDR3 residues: CASSPPTGNTVLFF. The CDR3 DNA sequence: TGTGCCAGCAGTCCCCCGACAGGGAATACGGTCCTTTTCTTT.

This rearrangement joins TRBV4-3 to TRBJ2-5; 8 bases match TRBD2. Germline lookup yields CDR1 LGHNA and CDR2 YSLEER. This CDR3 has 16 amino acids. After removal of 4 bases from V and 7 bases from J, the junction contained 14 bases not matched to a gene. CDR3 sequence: CASSLHPGGAGGTQYF. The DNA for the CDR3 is TGCGCCAGCAGCCTTCACCCCGGGGGGGCCGGCGGGACCCAGTACTTC.

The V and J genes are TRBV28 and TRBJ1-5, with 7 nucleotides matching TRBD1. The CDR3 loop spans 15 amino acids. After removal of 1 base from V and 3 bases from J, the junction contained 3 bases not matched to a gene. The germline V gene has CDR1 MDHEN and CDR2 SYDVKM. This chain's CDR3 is CASSLSDRINQPQHF. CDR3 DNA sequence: TGTGCCAGCAGTTTATCGGACAGGATCAATCAGCCCCAGCATTTT.